This T cell receptor beta chain appears in the sequencing data of a study of T-cell memory formation after mild COVID-19. Study context: Across donors, TCR clusters were largely donor specific. Study-level findings and limits: Contracting clones localized mainly to CM and EM when CD4+ and mainly to EMRA when CD8+.

There are many counts of this clonotype. Its antigen remains unknown. One entry per CDR3 protein, called by TCRdb with MiXCR from the 5' RACE reads. This sample has around 190,000 distinct CDR3 sequences, with around 20% found just once. V shed 4 bases and J 5 bases; nucleotides not matched to a gene: 10. CDR1 is SGHRS, CDR2 YFSETQ, per germline. CDR3 length: 17 amino acids. V and J are TRBV5-1 and TRBJ2-1; 12 bases are a match to TRBD2. The sequenced sample was PBMCs or a T cell subset sorted from them (not recorded which). The receptor comes from a man aged 18 to 29 who had mild COVID-19 (a few samples of this study predate the infection). Cell type and time point are not known. This CDR3 reads CASSLRLAGDNDNEQFF. DNA of the CDR3: TGCGCCAGCAGCCTACGACTAGCGGGGGATAACGACAATGAGCAGTTCTTC. Variable domain in full (rest from reference TRBV5-1 and TRBJ2-1): KAGVTQTPRYLIKTRGQQVTLSCSPISGHRSVSWYQQTPGQGLQFLFEYFSETQRNKGNFPGRFSGRQFSNSRSEMNVSTLELGDSALYLCASSLRLAGDNDNEQFFGPGTRLTVL.